Listed here are 18 T cell receptor beta chains from one sample, sequenced in a study of blood T cell repertoires in COVID-19. The method was immunoSEQ multiplex PCR; TCRdb's version includes in-frame clones alone and lacks a portion of them. The top ten hold 0.75% to 0.85% of the sample, which has roughly 460,000 clones, roughly 90% seen once. Material for sequencing was peripheral blood. Receptor source: a young man with COVID-19, enrolled during active disease.

V is TRBV28 and J is TRBJ1-1; TRBD1 matches at 12 bases. With 3 bases clipped from V and 2 bases from J, the junction kept 7 bases outside the gene matches. The CDR3 is made up of 17 amino acids. From germline, CDR1 is MDHEN and CDR2 SYDVKM. CDR3 sequence (DNA): TGTGCCAGCAGTTTGAGGGACAGGGGGCTAGTTAACACTGAAGCTTTCTTT. Protein product: CASSLRDRGLVNTEAFF.

The rearrangement joins TRBV18 to TRBJ2-1; TRBD2 agrees at 13 bases. Germline values: CDR1 KGHSH, CDR2 LQKENI. This CDR3 contains 16 residues. With 3 bases clipped from V and 8 bases from J, the junction kept 7 bases outside the gene matches. The CDR3 sequence: CASSPGTSGGADEQFF. Here the CDR3 DNA reads TGTGCCAGCTCACCGGGAACTAGCGGGGGGGCCGATGAGCAGTTCTTC.

The chain is built from TRBV27 and TRBJ2-2; 7 positions agree with TRBD2. Unmatched junction bases numbered 11, after V lost 2 bases and J lost 5 bases. The CDR3 is 17 amino acids. CDR1 and CDR2 (germline): MNHEY, SMNVEV (reference sequence). This CDR3 is CASSLMVGGVGTGELFF. For the CDR3, the DNA is TGTGCCAGCAGTTTAATGGTGGGAGGGGTTGGGACCGGGGAGCTGTTTTTT.

The chain carries TRBV6-6 and TRBJ2-1, with D maybe TRBD2 (5 bases). The germline V and J ends were trimmed by 6 bases and 8 bases, with 14 bases remaining between them. The germline V gene has CDR1 MNHNY and CDR2 SVGAGI (reference sequence). The CDR3 extends over 13 amino acids. The CDR3 DNA is TGTGCCAGCAGCCGCGGAGGTGGGGATGAGCAGTTCTTC. This codes for CASSRGGGDEQFF.

This clone was observed once. The chain links TRBV21-1 to TRBJ1-2. TRBV21-1 is a pseudogene locus. The CDR3 loop spans 12 amino acids. CDR3 residues: CASSPTAIRYTF. In DNA form, the CDR3 reads TGTGCCAGCAGCCCTACTGCCATCCGCTACACCTTC.

The chain is built from TRBV11-3 and TRBJ2-1, with 9 bases lining up with TRBD2. The CDR3 has 17 residues. Germline loops: CDR1 SGHNT, CDR2 YENEEA. V was pared by 6 bases and J by 5 bases, with 14 bases of the junction left unmatched. The CDR3 nucleotides are TGTGCCAGCAGTGGCGGGGGGAGCGGGAGGCCCCACAATGAGCAGTTCTTC. This translates into CASSGGGSGRPHNEQFF.

V usage is TRBV9 and J usage is TRBJ2-7; the D gene is possibly TRBD2 (5 bases). V was cut by 3 bases and J by 5 bases, with 12 bases left in between. The CDR3 spans 13 residues. Per germline, CDR1 SGDLS and CDR2 YYNGEE. The CDR3 DNA sequence: TGTGCCAGCAGCGATCTAACTAGTGACGAGCAGTACTTC. Residues: CASSDLTSDEQYF.

This sequence joins TRBV28 and TRBJ2-2, with unresolved D. This CDR3 region has 12 residues. Germline CDR1 MDHEN, CDR2 SYDVKM. Trimming left V 3 bases short and J 9 bases short, with 8 bases between. CDR3 in amino acids: CASSFLERELFF. CDR3 sequence (DNA): TGTGCCAGCAGTTTCCTAGAGCGGGAGCTGTTTTTT. Combining the CDR3 with reference TRBV28 and TRBJ2-2 gives the whole variable domain DVKVTQSSRYLVKRTGEKVFLECVQDMDHENMFWYRQDPGLGLRLIYFSYDVKMKEKGDIPEGYSVSREKKERFSLILESASTNQTSMYLCASSFLERELFFGEGSRLTVL.

The gene calls are TRBV5-4 and TRBJ2-7; 9 positions match TRBD1. CDR3 length equals 15 residues. Per germline, CDR1 SGHNT and CDR2 YYREEE (reference sequence). V was clipped by 1 base and J by 6 bases; unmatched bases: 8. CDR3: CASSLIGDRVVEQYF. In DNA form, the CDR3 reads TGTGCCAGCAGCTTGATAGGGGACAGGGTTGTCGAGCAGTACTTC.

This clone was picked up a small number of times. V is TRBV5-5 and J is TRBJ1-4, with 9 bases lining up with TRBD1. From germline, CDR1 is SGHKS and CDR2 YYEKEE (reference sequence). The length of the CDR3 is 18 residues. After removal of 0 bases from V and 1 base from J, the junction contained 7 bases not matched to a gene. Here the CDR3 reads CASSLAYRGRGTNEKLFF. DNA of the CDR3: TGTGCCAGCAGCTTGGCCTACAGGGGGCGAGGAACTAATGAAAAACTGTTTTTT. Full variable domain (remainder filled in from reference TRBV5-5 and TRBJ1-4): DAGVTQSPTHLIKTRGQQVTLRCSPISGHKSVSWYQQVLGQGPQFIFQYYEKEERGRGNFPDRFSARQFPNYSSELNVNALLLGDSALYLCASSLAYRGRGTNEKLFFGSGTQLSVL.

CDR3 sequence: CASRLAPSSFTTQYF. The DNA for the CDR3 is TGTGCAAGTCGCTTAGCGCCATCTAGCTTTACCACGCAGTATTTT. This rearrangement joins TRBV12-2 to TRBJ2-3; the table names TRBD2, a call not compared with the DNA. TRBV12-2 is designated a pseudogene. This CDR3 spans 15 amino acids.

The V and J genes are TRBV27 and TRBJ2-1, with a possible D match to TRBD2 (5 bases). Germline V lookup: CDR1 MNHEY, CDR2 SMNVEV (reference sequence). The CDR3 is 14 residues long. The V gene lost 3 bases and the J gene lost 7 bases, with 13 bases spanning the gap. This chain's CDR3 is CASSFALDGNEQFF. The CDR3 nucleotides are TGTGCCAGCAGTTTCGCACTAGATGGGAATGAGCAGTTCTTC.

This chain links TRBV19 with TRBJ2-5; possibly TRBD1 for D (7 bases). Trimming removed 2 bases at V and 2 bases at J, with 12 bases between. The CDR3 runs 15 residues. In germline, CDR1 is LNHDA, CDR2 SQIVND (reference sequence). The CDR3 DNA sequence: TGTGCCAGTAGTATAATGGGGGGACAGCAAGAGACCCAGTACTTC. The encoded protein is CASSIMGGQQETQYF.

Note on this clone: Other DNA sequences of this sample code for an identical CDR3. The genes are TRBV3-1 (or the pseudogene TRBV3-2) and TRBJ1-5; D is perhaps TRBD1 (6 bases). In germline, CDR1 is LGHDT, CDR2 YNNKEL (reference sequence). Trimming took off 4 bases at V and 4 bases at J, with 11 bases between the two ends. The CDR3 contains 14 residues. As DNA, the CDR3 is TGTGCCAGCAGCCCGGGAGGGGGGAATCAGCCCCAGCATTTT. Translated, it gives CASSPGGGNQPQHF.

The chain combines TRBV19 with TRBJ2-1; D is perhaps TRBD2 (6 bases). The CDR3 runs 16 residues. The V end lost 3 bases, the J end lost 8 bases, and 20 bases lay between the germline ends. Germline CDR1 is LNHDA and CDR2 is SQIVND (reference sequence). The CDR3 region has the DNA TGTGCCAGTAGTATTTCCCCCAGGCTAGCGCAAGATGAGCAGTTCTTC. This codes for CASSISPRLAQDEQFF.

The rearrangement uses TRBV5-4 and TRBJ1-1; 9 bases match TRBD1. Germline V gene sequence: CDR1 SGHNT, CDR2 YYREEE (reference sequence). Trimming removed 5 bases from V and 0 bases from J; junction bases left unmatched: 11. The CDR3 has 17 residues. CDR3 protein: CASRPTPGQGLNTEAFF. The CDR3 nucleotides read TGTGCCAGCAGACCTACTCCGGGACAGGGTTTGAACACTGAAGCTTTCTTT. The full variable domain, in which reference TRBV5-4 and TRBJ1-1 provide the parts outside the CDR3, is ETGVTQSPTHLIKTRGQQVTLRCSSQSGHNTVSWYQQALGQGPQFIFQYYREEENGRGNFPPRFSGLQFPNYSSELNVNALELDDSALYLCASRPTPGQGLNTEAFFGQGTRLTVV.

J is TRBJ1-2 and V is TRBV24-1; no clear D gene. V was shortened by 9 bases and J by 4 bases, with 17 bases between the two germline ends. The CDR3 has 14 amino acids. Per the germline V gene, CDR1 is KGHDR and CDR2 is SFDVKD. CDR3 region: CATRLDVTIYGYTF. The CDR3 DNA reads as TGTGCCACCCGGCTTGACGTGACAATCTATGGCTACACCTTC.

The chain carries TRBV28 and TRBJ2-7, with 9 bases matching TRBD1. The CDR3 spans 13 residues. Losses at the gene ends were 6 bases for V and 3 bases for J; bases not matched to a gene: 3. Looked up from germline, CDR1 is MDHEN and CDR2 is SYDVKM. The CDR3 bases are TGTGCCAGCAGGGGACAGGGTTACTACGAGCAGTACTTC. It yields the protein CASRGQGYYEQYF.